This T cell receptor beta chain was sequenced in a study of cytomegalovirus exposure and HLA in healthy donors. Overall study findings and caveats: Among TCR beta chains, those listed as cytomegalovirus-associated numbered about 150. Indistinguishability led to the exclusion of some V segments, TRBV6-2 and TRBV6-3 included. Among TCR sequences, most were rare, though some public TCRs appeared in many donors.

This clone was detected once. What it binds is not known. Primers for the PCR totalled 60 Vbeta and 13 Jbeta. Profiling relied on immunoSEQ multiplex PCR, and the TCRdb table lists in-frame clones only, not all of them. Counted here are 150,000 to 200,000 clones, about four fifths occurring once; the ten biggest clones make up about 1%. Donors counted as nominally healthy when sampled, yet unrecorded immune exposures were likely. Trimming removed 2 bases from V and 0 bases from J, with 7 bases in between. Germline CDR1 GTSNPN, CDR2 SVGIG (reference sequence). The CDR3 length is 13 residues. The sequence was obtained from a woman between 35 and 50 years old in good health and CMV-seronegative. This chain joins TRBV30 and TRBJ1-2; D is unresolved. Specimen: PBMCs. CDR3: CAWSWQANYGYTF. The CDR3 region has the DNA TGTGCCTGGAGTTGGCAAGCTAACTATGGCTACACCTTC.